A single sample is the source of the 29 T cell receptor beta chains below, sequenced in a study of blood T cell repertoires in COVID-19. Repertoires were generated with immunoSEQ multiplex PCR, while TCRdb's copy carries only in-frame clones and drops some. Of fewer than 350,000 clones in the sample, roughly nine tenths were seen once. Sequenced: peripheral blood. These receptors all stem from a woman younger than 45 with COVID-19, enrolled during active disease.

The CDR3 bases are TGTGCCAGCAAGGACAGACCCTATCAGCCCCAGCATTTT. This translates into CASKDRPYQPQHF. This chain joins TRBV28 and TRBJ1-5; D may be TRBD1 (6 bases). CDR3 length equals 13 residues. Germline V gene sequence: CDR1 MDHEN, CDR2 SYDVKM. Trimming pared 7 bases from V and 5 bases from J, leaving 12 bases between. The variable domain in full, completed from reference TRBV28 and TRBJ1-5, reads DVKVTQSSRYLVKRTGEKVFLECVQDMDHENMFWYRQDPGLGLRLIYFSYDVKMKEKGDIPEGYSVSREKKERFSLILESASTNQTSMYLCASKDRPYQPQHFGDGTRLSIL.

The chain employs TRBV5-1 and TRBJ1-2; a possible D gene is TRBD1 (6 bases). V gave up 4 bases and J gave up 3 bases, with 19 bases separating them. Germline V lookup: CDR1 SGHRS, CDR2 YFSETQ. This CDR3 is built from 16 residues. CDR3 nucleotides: TGCGCCAGCAGCCAGACAGGCCCCCTTGATTACTATGGCTACACCTTC. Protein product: CASSQTGPLDYYGYTF.

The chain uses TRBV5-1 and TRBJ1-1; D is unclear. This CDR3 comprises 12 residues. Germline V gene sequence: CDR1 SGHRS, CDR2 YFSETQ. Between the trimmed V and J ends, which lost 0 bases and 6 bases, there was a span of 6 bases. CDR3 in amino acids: CASSLDWSEAFF. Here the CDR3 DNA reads TGCGCCAGCAGCTTGGACTGGTCTGAAGCTTTCTTT.

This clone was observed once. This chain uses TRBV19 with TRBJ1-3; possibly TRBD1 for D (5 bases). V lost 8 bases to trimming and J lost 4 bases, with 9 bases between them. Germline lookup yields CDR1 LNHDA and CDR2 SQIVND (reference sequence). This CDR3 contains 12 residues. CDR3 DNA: TGTGCCAGTCTGGACAAGGGAAACACCATATATTTT. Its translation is CASLDKGNTIYF.

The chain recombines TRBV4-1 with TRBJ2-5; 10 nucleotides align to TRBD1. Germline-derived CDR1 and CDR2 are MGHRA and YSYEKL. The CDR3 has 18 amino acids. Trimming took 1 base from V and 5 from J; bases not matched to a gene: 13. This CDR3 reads CASSQGRTGTGVVETQYF. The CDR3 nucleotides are TGCGCCAGCAGCCAAGGGCGTACTGGGACAGGGGTGGTGGAGACCCAGTACTTC.

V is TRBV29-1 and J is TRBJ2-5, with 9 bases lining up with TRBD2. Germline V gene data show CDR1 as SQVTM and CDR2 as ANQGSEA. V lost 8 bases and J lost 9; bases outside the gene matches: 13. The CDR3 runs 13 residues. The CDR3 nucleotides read TGCAGCTCACGCGGTGGCGGGGGGGTGGCCCAGTACTTC. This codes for CSSRGGGGVAQYF.

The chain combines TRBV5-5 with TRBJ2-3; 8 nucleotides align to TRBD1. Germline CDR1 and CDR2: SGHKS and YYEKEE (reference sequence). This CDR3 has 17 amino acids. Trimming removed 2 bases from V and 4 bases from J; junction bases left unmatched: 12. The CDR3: CASSLWAAGGVADTQYF. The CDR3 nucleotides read TGTGCCAGCAGCTTATGGGCTGCAGGGGGCGTCGCAGATACGCAGTATTTT.

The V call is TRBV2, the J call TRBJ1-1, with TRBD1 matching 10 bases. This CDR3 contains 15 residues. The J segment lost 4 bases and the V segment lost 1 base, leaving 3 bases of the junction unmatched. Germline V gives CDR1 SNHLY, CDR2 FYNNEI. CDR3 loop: CASSEGQGAPTEAFF. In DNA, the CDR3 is TGTGCCAGCAGTGAAGGACAGGGGGCGCCCACTGAAGCTTTCTTT.

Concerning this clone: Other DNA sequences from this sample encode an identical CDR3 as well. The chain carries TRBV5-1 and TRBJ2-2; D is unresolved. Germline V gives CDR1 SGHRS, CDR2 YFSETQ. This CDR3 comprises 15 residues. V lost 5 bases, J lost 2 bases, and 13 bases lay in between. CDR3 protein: CASSLPGSNTGELFF. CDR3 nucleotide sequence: TGCGCCAGCAGTTTGCCGGGTTCTAACACCGGGGAGCTGTTTTTT. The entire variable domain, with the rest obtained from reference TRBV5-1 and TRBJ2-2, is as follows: KAGVTQTPRYLIKTRGQQVTLSCSPISGHRSVSWYQQTPGQGLQFLFEYFSETQRNKGNFPGRFSGRQFSNSRSEMNVSTLELGDSALYLCASSLPGSNTGELFFGEGSRLTVL.

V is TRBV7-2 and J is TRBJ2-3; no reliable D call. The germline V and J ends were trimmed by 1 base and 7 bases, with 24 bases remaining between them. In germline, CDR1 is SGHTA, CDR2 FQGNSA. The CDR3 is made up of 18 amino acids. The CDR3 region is CASSLVATGGTRANTQYF. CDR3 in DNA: TGTGCCAGCAGCTTAGTGGCAACCGGCGGAACGCGAGCCAATACGCAGTATTTT.

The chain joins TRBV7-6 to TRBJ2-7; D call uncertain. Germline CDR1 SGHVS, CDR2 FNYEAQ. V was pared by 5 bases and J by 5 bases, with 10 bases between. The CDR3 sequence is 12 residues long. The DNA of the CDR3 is TGTGCCAGCAGCCCACCGGGTAACGAGCAGTACTTC. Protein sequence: CASSPPGNEQYF.

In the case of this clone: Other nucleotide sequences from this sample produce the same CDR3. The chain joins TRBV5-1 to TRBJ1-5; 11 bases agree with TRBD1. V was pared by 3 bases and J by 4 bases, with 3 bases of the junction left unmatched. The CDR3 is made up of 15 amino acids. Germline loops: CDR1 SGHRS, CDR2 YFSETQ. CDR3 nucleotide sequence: TGCGCCAGCAGCTCGGGACAGGGGGGTAATCAGCCCCAGCATTTT. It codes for CASSSGQGGNQPQHF.

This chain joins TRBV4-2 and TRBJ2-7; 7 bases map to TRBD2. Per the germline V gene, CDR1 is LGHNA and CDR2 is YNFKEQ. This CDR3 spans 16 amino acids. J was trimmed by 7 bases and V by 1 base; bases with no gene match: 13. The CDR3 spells CASSQGEGPTVREQYF. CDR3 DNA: TGTGCCAGCAGCCAAGGGGAGGGCCCGACTGTGAGGGAGCAGTACTTC.

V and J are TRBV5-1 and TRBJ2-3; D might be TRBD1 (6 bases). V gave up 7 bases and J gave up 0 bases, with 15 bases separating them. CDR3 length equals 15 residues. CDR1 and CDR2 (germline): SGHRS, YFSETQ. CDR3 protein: CASRRWDTSTDTQYF. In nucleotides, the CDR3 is TGCGCCAGCCGTCGGTGGGACACTAGCACAGATACGCAGTATTTT.

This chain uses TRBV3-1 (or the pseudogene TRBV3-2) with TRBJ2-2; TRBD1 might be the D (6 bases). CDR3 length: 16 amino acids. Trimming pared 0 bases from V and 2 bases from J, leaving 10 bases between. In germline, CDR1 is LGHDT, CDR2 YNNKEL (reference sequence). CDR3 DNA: TGTGCCAGCAGCCAAGAGACAGGTATTAACACCGGGGAGCTGTTTTTT. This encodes CASSQETGINTGELFF.

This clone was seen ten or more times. The CDR3 DNA reads as TGTGCCAGCAGCGAATACAGGTCCCAGCCCCAGCATTTT. It encodes CASSEYRSQPQHF. The chain couples TRBV7-2 to TRBJ1-5; possible D gene TRBD1, 5 bases. The CDR3 length is 13 residues. V shed 5 bases and J shed 7 bases, with 12 bases lying between them. Germline V gene data show CDR1 as SGHTA and CDR2 as FQGNSA.

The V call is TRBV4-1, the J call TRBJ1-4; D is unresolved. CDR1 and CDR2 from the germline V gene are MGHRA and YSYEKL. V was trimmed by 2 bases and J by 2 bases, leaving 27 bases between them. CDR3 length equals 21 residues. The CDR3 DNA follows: TGCGCCAGCAGCCAAAAATTGCTCGTGGCAGGTCAAGTTGGGACTAATGAAAAACTGTTTTTT. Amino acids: CASSQKLLVAGQVGTNEKLFF.

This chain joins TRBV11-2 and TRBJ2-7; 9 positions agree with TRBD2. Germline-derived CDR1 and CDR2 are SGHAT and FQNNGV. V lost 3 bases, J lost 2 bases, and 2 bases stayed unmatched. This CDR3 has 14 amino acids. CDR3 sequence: CASSFGGGAYEQYF. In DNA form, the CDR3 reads TGTGCCAGCAGCTTCGGCGGGGGGGCCTACGAGCAGTACTTC.

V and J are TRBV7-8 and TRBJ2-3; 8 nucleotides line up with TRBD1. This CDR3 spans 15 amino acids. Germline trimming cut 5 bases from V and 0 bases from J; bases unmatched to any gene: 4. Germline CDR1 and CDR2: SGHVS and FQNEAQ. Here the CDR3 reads CASSPWDRSTDTQYF. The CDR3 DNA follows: TGTGCCAGCAGCCCCTGGGACAGGAGCACAGATACGCAGTATTTT. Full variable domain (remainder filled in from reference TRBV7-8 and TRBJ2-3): GAGVSQSPRYKVAKRGQDVALRCDPISGHVSLFWYQQALGQGPEFLTYFQNEAQLDKSGLPSDRFFAERPEGSVSTLKIQRTQQEDSAVYLCASSPWDRSTDTQYFGPGTRLTVL.

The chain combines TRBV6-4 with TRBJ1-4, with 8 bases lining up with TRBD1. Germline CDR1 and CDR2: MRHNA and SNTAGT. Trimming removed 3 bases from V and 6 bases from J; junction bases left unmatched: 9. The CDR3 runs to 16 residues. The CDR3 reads CASSEPMRTGYEKLFF. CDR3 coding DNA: TGTGCCAGCAGTGAGCCCATGCGGACAGGGTATGAAAAACTGTTTTTT.

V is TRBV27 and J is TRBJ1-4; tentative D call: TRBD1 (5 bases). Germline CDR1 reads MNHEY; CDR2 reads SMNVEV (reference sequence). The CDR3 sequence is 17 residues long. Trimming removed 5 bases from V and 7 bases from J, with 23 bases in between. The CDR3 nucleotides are TGTGCCAGCAGTCACCTCTCCGGGGGGGAGTCGGCTGAAAAACTGTTTTTT. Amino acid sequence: CASSHLSGGESAEKLFF.

CDR3 nucleotides: TGTGCCAGCAACGCAGGGAACACTGAAGCTTTCTTT. Amino acids: CASNAGNTEAFF. V is TRBV19 and J is TRBJ1-1; D remains ambiguous. Trimming cost V 9 bases and J 1 base, with 9 bases left between them. Germline lookup yields CDR1 LNHDA and CDR2 SQIVND (reference sequence). The CDR3 consists of 12 residues.

The CDR3: CASSLVSNPTDTQYF. In DNA form, the CDR3 reads TGTGCCAGCAGCTTAGTGAGTAATCCCACAGATACGCAGTATTTT. The chain links TRBV7-9 to TRBJ2-3; D gene ambiguous. This CDR3 spans 15 amino acids. Trimming took off 1 base at V and 2 bases at J, with 10 bases between the two ends. Germline values: CDR1 SEHNR, CDR2 FQNEAQ (reference sequence).

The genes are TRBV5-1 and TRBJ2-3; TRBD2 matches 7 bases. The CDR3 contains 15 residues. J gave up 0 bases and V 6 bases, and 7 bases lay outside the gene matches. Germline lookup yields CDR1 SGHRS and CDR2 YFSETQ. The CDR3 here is CASTKISGSTDTQYF. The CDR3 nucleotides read TGCGCCAGCACCAAAATTAGCGGGAGCACAGATACGCAGTATTTT. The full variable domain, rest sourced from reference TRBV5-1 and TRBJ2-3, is KAGVTQTPRYLIKTRGQQVTLSCSPISGHRSVSWYQQTPGQGLQFLFEYFSETQRNKGNFPGRFSGRQFSNSRSEMNVSTLELGDSALYLCASTKISGSTDTQYFGPGTRLTVL.

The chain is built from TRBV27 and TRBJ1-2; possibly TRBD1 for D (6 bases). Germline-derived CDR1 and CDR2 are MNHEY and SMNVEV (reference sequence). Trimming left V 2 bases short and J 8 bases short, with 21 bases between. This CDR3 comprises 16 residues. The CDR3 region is CASSLDGGALLSGYTF. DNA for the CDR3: TGTGCCAGCAGTTTAGATGGGGGGGCGCTTCTGTCGGGCTACACCTTC.

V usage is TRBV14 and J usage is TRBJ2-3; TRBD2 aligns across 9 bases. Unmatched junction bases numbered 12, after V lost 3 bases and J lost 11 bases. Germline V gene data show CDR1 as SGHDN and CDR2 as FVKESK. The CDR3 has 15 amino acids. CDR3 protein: CASSHNAGLAGRQYF. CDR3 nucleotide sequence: TGTGCCAGCAGCCATAATGCGGGACTAGCAGGAAGGCAGTATTTT.

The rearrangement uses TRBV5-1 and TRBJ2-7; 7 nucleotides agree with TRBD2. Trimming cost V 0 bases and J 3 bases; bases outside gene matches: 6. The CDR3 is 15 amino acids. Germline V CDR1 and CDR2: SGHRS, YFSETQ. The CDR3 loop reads CASSLAGGFFYEQYF. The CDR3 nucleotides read TGCGCCAGCAGCTTGGCCGGGGGGTTTTTCTACGAGCAGTACTTC.

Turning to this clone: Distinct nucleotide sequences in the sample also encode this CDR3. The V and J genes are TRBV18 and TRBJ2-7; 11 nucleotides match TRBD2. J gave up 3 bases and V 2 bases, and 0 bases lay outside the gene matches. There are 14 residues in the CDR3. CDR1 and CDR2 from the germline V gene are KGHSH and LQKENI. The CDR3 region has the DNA TGTGCCAGCTCACCAGGGACTAGCGGCTACGAGCAGTACTTC. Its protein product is CASSPGTSGYEQYF.

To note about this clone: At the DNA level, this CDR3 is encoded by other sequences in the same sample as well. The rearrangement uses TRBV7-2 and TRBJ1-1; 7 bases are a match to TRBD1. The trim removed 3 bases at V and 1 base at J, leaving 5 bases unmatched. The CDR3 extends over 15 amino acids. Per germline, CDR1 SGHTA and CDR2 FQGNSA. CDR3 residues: CASSLGWTGNTEAFF. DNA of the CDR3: TGTGCCAGCAGCTTGGGCTGGACAGGGAACACTGAAGCTTTCTTT.